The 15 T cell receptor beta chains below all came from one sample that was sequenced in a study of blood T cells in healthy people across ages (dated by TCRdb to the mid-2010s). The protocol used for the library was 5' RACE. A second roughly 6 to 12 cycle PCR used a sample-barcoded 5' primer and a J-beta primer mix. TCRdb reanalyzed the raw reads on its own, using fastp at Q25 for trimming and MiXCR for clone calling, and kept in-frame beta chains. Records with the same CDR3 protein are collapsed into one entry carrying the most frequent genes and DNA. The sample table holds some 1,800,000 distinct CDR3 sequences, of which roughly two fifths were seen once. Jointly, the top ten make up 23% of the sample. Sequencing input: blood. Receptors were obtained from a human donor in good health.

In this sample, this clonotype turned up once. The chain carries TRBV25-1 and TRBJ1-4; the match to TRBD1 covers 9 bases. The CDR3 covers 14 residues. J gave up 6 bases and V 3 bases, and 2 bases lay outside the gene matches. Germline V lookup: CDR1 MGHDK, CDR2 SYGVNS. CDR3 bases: TGTGCCAGCAGTGAGTGGACAGGGGATGAAAAACTGTTTTTT. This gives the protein CASSEWTGDEKLFF.

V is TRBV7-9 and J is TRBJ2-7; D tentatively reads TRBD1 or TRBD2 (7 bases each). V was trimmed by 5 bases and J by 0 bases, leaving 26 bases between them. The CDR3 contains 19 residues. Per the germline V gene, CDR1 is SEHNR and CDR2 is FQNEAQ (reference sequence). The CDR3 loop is CASSPQGVRGSSSSYEQYF. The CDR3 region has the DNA TGTGCCAGCAGCCCGCAGGGGGTGCGGGGGTCGTCTTCCTCCTACGAGCAGTACTTC.

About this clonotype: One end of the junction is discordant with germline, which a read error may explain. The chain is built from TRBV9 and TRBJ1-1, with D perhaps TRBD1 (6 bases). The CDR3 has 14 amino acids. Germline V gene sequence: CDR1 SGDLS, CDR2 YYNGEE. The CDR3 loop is CAGSVEGVRTEAFF. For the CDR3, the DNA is TGTGCCGGCAGCGTAGAGGGGGTGAGGACTGAAGCTTTCTTT.

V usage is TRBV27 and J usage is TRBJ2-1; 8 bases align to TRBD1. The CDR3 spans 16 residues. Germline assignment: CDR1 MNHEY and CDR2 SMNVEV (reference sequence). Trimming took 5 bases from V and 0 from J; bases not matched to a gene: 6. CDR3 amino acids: CASSPGTGRSYNEQFF. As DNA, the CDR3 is TGTGCCAGCAGTCCCGGGACAGGCCGCTCCTACAATGAGCAGTTCTTC.

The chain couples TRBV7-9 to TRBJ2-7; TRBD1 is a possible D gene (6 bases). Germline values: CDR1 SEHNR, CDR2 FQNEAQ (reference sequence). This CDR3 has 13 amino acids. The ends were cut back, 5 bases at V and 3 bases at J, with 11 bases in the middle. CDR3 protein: CASSEGQLYEQYF. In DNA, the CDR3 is TGTGCCAGCAGCGAGGGACAACTCTACGAGCAGTACTTC.

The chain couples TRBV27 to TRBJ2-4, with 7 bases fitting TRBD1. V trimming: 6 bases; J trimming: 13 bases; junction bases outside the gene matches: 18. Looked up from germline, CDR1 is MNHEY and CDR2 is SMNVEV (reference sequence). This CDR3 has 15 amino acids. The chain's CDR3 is CASSPTGAPSYVQYF. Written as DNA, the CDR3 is TGTGCCAGCAGCCCCACAGGGGCTCCCTCCTACGTGCAGTACTTC.

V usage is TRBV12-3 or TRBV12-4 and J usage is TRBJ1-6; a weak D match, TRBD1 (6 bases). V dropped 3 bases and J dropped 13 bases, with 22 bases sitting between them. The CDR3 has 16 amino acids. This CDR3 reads CASSFGGPDTASPLHF. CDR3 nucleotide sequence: TGTGCCAGCAGTTTTGGGGGCCCGGACACCGCTAGTCCCCTCCACTTT.

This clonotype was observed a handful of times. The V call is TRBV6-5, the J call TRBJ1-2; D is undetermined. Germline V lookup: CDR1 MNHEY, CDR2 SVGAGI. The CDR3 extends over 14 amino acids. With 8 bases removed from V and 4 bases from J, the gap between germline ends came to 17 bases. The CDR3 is CASGLGGRFYGYTF. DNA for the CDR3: TGTGCCAGCGGGTTAGGAGGCCGTTTCTATGGCTACACCTTC.

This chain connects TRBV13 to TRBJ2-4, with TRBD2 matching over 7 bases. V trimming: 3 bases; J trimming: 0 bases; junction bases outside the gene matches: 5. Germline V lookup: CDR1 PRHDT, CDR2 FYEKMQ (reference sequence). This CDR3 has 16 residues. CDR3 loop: CASSLGGVGAKNIQYF. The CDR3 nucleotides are TGTGCCAGCAGCTTGGGAGGGGTCGGAGCCAAAAACATTCAGTACTTC.

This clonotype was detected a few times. The CDR3 coding sequence is TGTGCCAGCAGTTACTTTAGAGACTACGAGCAGTACTTC. Translated, it gives CASSYFRDYEQYF. The rearrangement uses TRBV6-2 or TRBV6-3 and TRBJ2-4; D is undetermined. The end of the DNA is better explained by TRBJ2-7, so the J call may be wrong. This CDR3 has 13 residues. Germline values: CDR1 MNHEY, CDR2 SVGEGT.

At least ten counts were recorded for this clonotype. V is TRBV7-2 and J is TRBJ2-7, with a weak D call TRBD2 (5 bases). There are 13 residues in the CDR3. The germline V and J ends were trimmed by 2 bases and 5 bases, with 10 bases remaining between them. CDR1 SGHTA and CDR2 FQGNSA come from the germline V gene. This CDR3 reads CASSLPSSDEQYF. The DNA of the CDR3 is TGTGCCAGCAGCTTACCTAGTAGCGACGAGCAGTACTTC.

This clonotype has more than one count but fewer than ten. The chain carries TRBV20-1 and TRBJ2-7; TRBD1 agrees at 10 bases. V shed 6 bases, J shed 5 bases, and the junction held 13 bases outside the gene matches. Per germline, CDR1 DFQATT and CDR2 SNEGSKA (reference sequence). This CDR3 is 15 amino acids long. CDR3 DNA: TGCAGTGCCGAGAATCTCCGGGACAGGGGCGACGAGCAGTACTTC. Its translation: CSAENLRDRGDEQYF.

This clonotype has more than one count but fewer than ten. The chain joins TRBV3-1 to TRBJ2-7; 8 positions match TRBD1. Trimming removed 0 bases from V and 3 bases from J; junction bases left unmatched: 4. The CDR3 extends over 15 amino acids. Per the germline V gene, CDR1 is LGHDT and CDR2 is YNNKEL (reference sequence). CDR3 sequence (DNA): TGTGCCAGCAGCCAAGATCCGGACAGGGTCTACGAGCAGTACTTC. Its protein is CASSQDPDRVYEQYF.

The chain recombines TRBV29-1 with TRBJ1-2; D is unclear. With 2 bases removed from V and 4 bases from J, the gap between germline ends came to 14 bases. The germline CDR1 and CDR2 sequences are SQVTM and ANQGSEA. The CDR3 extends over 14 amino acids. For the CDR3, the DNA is TGCAGCGTTGAACGGTTATGGCGACTCTATGGCTACACCTTC. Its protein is CSVERLWRLYGYTF. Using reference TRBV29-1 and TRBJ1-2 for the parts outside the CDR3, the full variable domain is SAVISQKPSRDICQRGTSLTIQCQVDSQVTMMFWYRQQPGQSLTLIATANQGSEATYESGFVIDKFPISRPNLTFSTLTVSNMSPEDSSIYLCSVERLWRLYGYTFGSGTRLTVV.

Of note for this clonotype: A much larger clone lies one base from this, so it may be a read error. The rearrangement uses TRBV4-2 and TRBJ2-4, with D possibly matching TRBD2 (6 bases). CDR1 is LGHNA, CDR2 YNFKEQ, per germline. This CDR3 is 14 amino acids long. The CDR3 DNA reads TGTGCCAGCAGCCAGGGGGGTGCCAGAAACATTCAGTACTTC. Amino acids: CASSQGGARNIQYF.